This TCR beta chain was captured by sequencing in a study of T cells expressing NK-cell markers. TCRdb re-called the 5' RACE reads; one entry per CDR3 protein, DNA not given. This sample carries about 460,000 distinct CDR3 sequences, with 1.4% to 1.5% going to the ten biggest clones. The CDR3 extends over 15 amino acids. Germline loops: CDR1 DFQATT, CDR2 SNEGSKA (reference sequence). This TCR came from a woman in her forties or fifties in good health. The sample consisted of blood T cells: a sorted CD56 or NKG2C T cell subset, CD4+ or CD8+ T cells, or bulk PBMC T cells (not recorded which). The rearrangement links TRBV20-1 to TRBJ2-7; TCRdb's assignment of TRBD2 cannot be checked, as there is no DNA. CDR3: CSAGRGGDFSYEQYF.